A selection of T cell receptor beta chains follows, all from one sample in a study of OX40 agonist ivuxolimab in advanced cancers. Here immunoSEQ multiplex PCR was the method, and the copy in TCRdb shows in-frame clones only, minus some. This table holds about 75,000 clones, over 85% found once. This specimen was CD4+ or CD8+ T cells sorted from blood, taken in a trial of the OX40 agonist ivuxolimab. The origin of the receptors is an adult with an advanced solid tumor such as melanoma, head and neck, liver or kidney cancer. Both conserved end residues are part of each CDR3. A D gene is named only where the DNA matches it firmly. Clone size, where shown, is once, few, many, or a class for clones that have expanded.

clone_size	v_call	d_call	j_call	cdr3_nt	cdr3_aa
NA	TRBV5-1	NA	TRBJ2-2	TGCGCCAGCAGCTTGGGGCAGAGCACCGGGGAGCTGTTTTTT	CASSLGQSTGELFF
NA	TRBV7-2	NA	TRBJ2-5	TGTGCCAGCAGCTTTAGTAGCGGAGTAGAGACCCAGTACTTC	CASSFSSGVETQYF
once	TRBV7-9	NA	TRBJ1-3	TGTGCCAGCAGCTTAGGAGGGGGACCGCCGTCTGGAAACACCATATATTTT	CASSLGGGPPSGNTIYF
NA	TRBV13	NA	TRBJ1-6	TGTGCCAGCAGCTTCGGAGGGAACTCCTATAATTCACCCCTCCACTTT	CASSFGGNSYNSPLHF
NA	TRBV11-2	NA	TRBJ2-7	TGTGCCAGCAGCTTAGCTCGGAGGGGCTCCGAGCAGTACTTC	CASSLARRGSEQYF
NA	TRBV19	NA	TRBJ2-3	TGTGCCAGTAGTCTCCCTCCCGGGGGTACGCAGTATTTT	CASSLPPGGTQYF
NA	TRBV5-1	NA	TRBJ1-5	TGCGCCAGCAGCTTGGGAGATTATAGCAATCAGCCCCAGCATTTT	CASSLGDYSNQPQHF
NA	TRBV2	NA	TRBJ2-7	TGTGCCAGCAGTGACCCCAGGGCCACCGTACCCCAGTACTTC	CASSDPRATVPQYF
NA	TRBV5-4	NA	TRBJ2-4	TGTGCCAGCAGCTTGGCTGATAATTCCATTCAGTACTTC	CASSLADNSIQYF
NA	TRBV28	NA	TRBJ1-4	TGTGCCAGCAGTTTACGTAGGGAGGGAGAAAAACTGTTTTTT	CASSLRREGEKLFF
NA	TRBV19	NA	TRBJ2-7	TGTGCCAGTAGTATTAGTCAGGGCCTTTACGAGCAGTACTTC	CASSISQGLYEQYF
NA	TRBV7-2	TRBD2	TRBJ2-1	TGTGCCAGCAGCCCCGGATCTAGCGGGAGTAGAGATGAGCAGTTCTTC	CASSPGSSGSRDEQFF
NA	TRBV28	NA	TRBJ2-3	TGTGCCAGCAGTTCTACCGGGACACTCGTCTACGATACGCAGTATTTT	CASSSTGTLVYDTQYF
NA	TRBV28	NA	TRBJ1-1	TGTGCCAGCAGTACCACAGGGTCCGGAGCCGCTGAAGCTTTCTTT	CASSTTGSGAAEAFF
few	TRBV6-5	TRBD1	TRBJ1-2	TGTGCCAGCAGTCGGACAGGGGTTGGGTATGGCTACACCTTC	CASSRTGVGYGYTF
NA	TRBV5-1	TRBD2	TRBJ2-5	TGCGCCAGCAGCTTGACCGGGACTAGCGGCTTCCAAGAGACCCAGTACTTC	CASSLTGTSGFQETQYF
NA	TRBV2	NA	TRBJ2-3	TGTGCCAGCGCTCCCCCTAGCACAGATACGCAGTATTTT	CASAPPSTDTQYF
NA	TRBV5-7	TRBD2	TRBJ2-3	TGTGCCAGCAGCATCGGATGTGGGAGGGCCCAGAGGGCAGATACGCAGTATTTT	CASSIGCGRAQRADTQYF
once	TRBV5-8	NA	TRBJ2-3	TGTGCCAGCAGCCCCCGATCGAGGGGTGGCACAGATACGCAGTATTTT	CASSPRSRGGTDTQYF
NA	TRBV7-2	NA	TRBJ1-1	TGTGCCAGCAGCTTAGGGTTCCTGGCTGAAGCTTTCTTT	CASSLGFLAEAFF
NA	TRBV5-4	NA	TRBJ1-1	TGTGCCAGCAGCCGAGTATCGACCATGAACACTGAAGCTTTCTTT	CASSRVSTMNTEAFF
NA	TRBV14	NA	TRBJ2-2	TGTGCCAGCAGCCCCGGGATCATCACCGGGGAGCTGTTTTTT	CASSPGIITGELFF
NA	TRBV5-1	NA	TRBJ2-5	TGCGCCAGCAGCTTGGGTAGCGTCGGTGGGGAGACCCAGTACTTC	CASSLGSVGGETQYF
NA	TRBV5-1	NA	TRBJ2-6	TGCGCCAGCAGCTTGATGCAGTTTGCCAACGTCCTGACTTTC	CASSLMQFANVLTF
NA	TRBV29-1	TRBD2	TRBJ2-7	TGCAGCGTTGGGGGGGGATACTACGAGCAGTACTTC	CSVGGGYYEQYF
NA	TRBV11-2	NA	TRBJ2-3	TGTGCCAGCAGCTTATACACAGATACGCAGTATTTT	CASSLYTDTQYF
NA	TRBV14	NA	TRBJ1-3	TGTGCCAGCAGACCCTCTGGAGGGGAAAACACCATATATTTT	CASRPSGGENTIYF
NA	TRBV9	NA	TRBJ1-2	TGTGCCAGCAGCTATTCGGACAGCTATAACTATGGCTACACCTTC	CASSYSDSYNYGYTF
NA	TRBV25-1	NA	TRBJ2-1	TGTGCCAGCAGTGAATGGTTAACCGGGGGTTACAATGAGCAGTTCTTC	CASSEWLTGGYNEQFF
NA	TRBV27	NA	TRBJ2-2	TGTGCCAGCAGTTTATTTAGCGGTGCGAACACCGGGGAGCTGTTTTTT	CASSLFSGANTGELFF
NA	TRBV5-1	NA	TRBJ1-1	TGCGCCAGCAGCATACAGGGAGATACTGAAGCTTTCTTT	CASSIQGDTEAFF
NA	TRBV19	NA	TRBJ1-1	TGTGCCAGTAGTAATTTAACGGTCGGGGAGAAAACTGAAGCTTTCTTT	CASSNLTVGEKTEAFF
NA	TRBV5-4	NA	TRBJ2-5	TGTGCCAGCAGCTTGGAGGGTTCGGAGACCCAGTACTTC	CASSLEGSETQYF
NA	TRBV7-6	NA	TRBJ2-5	TGTGCCAGCAGCTTAGTGTCAATACAAGAGACCCAGTACTTC	CASSLVSIQETQYF
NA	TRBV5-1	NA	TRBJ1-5	TGCGCCAGCAGCTTGGGGGCGGACGGGAATCAGCCCCAGCATTTT	CASSLGADGNQPQHF
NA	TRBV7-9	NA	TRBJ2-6	TGTGCCAGCAGCTCACTCAGGGTCTCTGGGGCCAACGTCCTGACTTTC	CASSSLRVSGANVLTF
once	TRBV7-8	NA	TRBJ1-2	TGTGCCAGCAGCTTAGCGGCGGCTAACTATGGCTACACCTTC	CASSLAAANYGYTF
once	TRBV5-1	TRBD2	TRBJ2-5	TGCGCCAGCACTTCGGGGACTAGCTTCGGGGAGACCCAGTACTTC	CASTSGTSFGETQYF
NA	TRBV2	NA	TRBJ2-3	TGTGCCAACAGAGCGGGACAGAACACAGATACGCAGTATTTT	CANRAGQNTDTQYF
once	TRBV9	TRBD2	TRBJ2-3	TGTGCCAGCAGCCGAGCGGGGACTAGCGGATACACAGATACGCAGTATTTT	CASSRAGTSGYTDTQYF
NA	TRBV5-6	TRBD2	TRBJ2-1	TGTGCCAGCAGCTTAAAGGGCGGGGGGAGTTCCTACAATGAGCAGTTCTTC	CASSLKGGGSSYNEQFF
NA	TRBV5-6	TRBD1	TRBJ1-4	TGTGCCAGCAGCTTGTGGCTACAGGGGGCCACTAATGAAAAACTGTTTTTT	CASSLWLQGATNEKLFF
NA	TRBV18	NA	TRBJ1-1	TGTGCCAGCTCACCATCCTTCAGGGATCGGGCTTTCTTT	CASSPSFRDRAFF
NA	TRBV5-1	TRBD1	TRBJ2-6	TGCGCCAGCAGCCGAGACGGGGACAGGGGGCGCGGGGTTCCTGGGGCCAACGTCCTGACTTTC	CASSRDGDRGRGVPGANVLTF
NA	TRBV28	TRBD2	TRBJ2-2	TGTGCCAGCAGCACCAGCGGGGGTGGGGGGGAGCTGTTTTTT	CASSTSGGGGELFF
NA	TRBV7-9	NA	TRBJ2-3	TGTGCCAGCAGCCACAGGGACAAAAGCACAGATACGCAGTATTTT	CASSHRDKSTDTQYF
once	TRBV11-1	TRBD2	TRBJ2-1	TGTGCCAGCAGCCCCAAGTTATCGGGCGCGGGGGATGCGCAGTTCTTC	CASSPKLSGAGDAQFF
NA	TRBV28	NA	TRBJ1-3	TGTGCCAGCAGTTCCAGCAAAACTGGAAACACCATATATTTT	CASSSSKTGNTIYF
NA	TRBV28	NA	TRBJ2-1	TGTGCCAGCAAGCAACGGAACAATGAGCAGTTCTTC	CASKQRNNEQFF
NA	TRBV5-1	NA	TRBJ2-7	TGCGCCAGCAGCTTGGCCGGTGGGCAGGGGGGGCCCGAGCAGTACTTC	CASSLAGGQGGPEQYF
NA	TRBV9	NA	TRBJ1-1	TGTGCCAGCAGCGTAGGGGTAGGGAATATGAACACTGAAGCTTTCTTT	CASSVGVGNMNTEAFF
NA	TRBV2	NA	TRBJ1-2	TGTGCCAGCAGTGAATATCGGGGAAGCTACACCTTC	CASSEYRGSYTF
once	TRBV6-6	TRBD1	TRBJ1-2	TGTGCCAGCAGTTACTCGGGACAGGGGTTGTATGGCTACACCTTC	CASSYSGQGLYGYTF
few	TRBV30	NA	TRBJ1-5	TGTGCCTGGGGGAGTATGGGGCCTCAGCCCCAGCATTTT	CAWGSMGPQPQHF